A selection of T cell receptor beta chains follows, all from one sample in a study of blood T cell repertoires in COVID-19. Using immunoSEQ multiplex PCR, the repertoire was profiled, and TCRdb retains in-frame clones only, with some absent. The sample lists 300,000 to 400,000 clones, 80% to 90% occurring once. The sequencing sample was made of peripheral blood. The receptors originated from a man aged 50-59 years with active or convalescent COVID-19. CDR3s include the opening cysteine and the closing phenylalanine or tryptophan. D genes are given only for firm matches. Only part of the rows carry a size: once, few, many, or a class if the clone is expanded.

V gene	J gene	D gene	clone size	CDR3 length	CDR3 protein	CDR3 DNA
TRBV7-2	TRBJ2-3	TRBD2	.	15	CASSLGLAVTDTQYF	TGTGCCAGCAGCTTGGGACTAGCCGTCACAGATACGCAGTATTTT
TRBV10-3	TRBJ1-4	.	once	13	CASCRATNEKLFF	TGTGCCAGCTGCAGGGCAACTAATGAAAAACTGTTTTTT
TRBV5-4	TRBJ1-1	TRBD1	.	15	CASSPGGRLNTEAFF	TGTGCCAGCAGCCCAGGGGGCCGTCTGAACACTGAAGCTTTCTTT
TRBV29-1	TRBJ2-7	.	.	14	CSVQEMTGLYEQYF	TGCAGCGTGCAGGAGATGACAGGACTCTACGAGCAGTACTTC
TRBV5-1	TRBJ2-7	.	.	14	CASSFAGFKDEQYF	TGCGCCAGCAGCTTCGCCGGGTTCAAGGATGAGCAGTACTTC
TRBV6-6	TRBJ2-5	TRBD1	once	15	CASSYSDRGQETQYF	TGTGCCAGCAGCTACAGTGACAGGGGTCAAGAGACCCAGTACTTC
TRBV7-3	TRBJ2-1	TRBD2	.	15	CASSLAVDSYNEQFF	TGTGCCAGCAGCCTAGCGGTGGACTCCTACAATGAGCAGTTCTTC
TRBV19	TRBJ2-6	.	.	16	CASREVGGTGANVLTF	TGTGCCAGTAGGGAGGTGGGGGGAACTGGGGCCAACGTCCTGACTTTC
TRBV6-2/TRBV6-3	TRBJ2-7	TRBD2	.	18	CASSYPLRGGQSSYEQYF	TGTGCCAGCAGTTACCCCCTGCGGGGGGGGCAGTCGAGCTACGAGCAGTACTTC
TRBV7-2	TRBJ2-7	TRBD1	.	14	CASSLRDRGSEQYF	TGTGCCAGCAGCCTTCGGGACAGGGGAAGCGAGCAGTACTTC
TRBV7-2	TRBJ1-1	.	.	15	CASSLGRGGAREAFF	TGTGCCAGCAGCTTGGGTCGCGGGGGGGCGCGTGAAGCTTTCTTT
TRBV29-1	TRBJ1-5	TRBD1	.	13	CSVKTGIDQPQHF	TGCAGCGTTAAGACAGGGATAGATCAGCCCCAGCATTTT
TRBV15	TRBJ1-4	TRBD1	.	24	CATSIGGSGTGGKFPRATNEKLFF	TGTGCCACCAGCATAGGCGGGTCCGGGACAGGGGGCAAGTTCCCCCGTGCAACTAATGAAAAACTGTTTTTT
TRBV24-1	TRBJ2-5	TRBD1	.	15	CATSDWGQGDKTQYF	TGTGCCACCAGTGATTGGGGACAGGGGGACAAGACCCAGTACTTC
TRBV5-1	TRBJ1-3	.	few	14	CASSLAGTGNTIYF	TGCGCCAGCAGCTTGGCTGGGACAGGAAACACCATATATTTT
TRBV18	TRBJ1-6	.	.	18	CASSPRGGAGADNSPLHF	TGTGCCAGCTCACCCCGAGGAGGGGCGGGGGCGGATAATTCACCCCTCCACTTT
TRBV9	TRBJ1-3	TRBD1	.	19	CASSIDRDPGWQPGNTIYF	TGTGCCAGCAGTATCGACAGGGACCCCGGTTGGCAACCTGGAAACACCATATATTTT
TRBV5-1	TRBJ1-1	TRBD1	.	16	CASSTRQGGLNTEAFF	TGCGCCAGCAGCACACGACAGGGTGGTTTGAACACTGAAGCTTTCTTT
TRBV28	TRBJ2-7	.	.	13	CASSLGQLYEQYF	TGTGCCAGCAGTTTGGGGCAGCTCTACGAGCAGTACTTC
TRBV3-1/TRBV3-2	TRBJ2-7	TRBD2	.	16	CASSLGGLADFHEQYF	TGTGCCAGCAGCCTGGGCGGACTAGCGGATTTCCACGAGCAGTACTTC
TRBV6-5	TRBJ1-2	TRBD1	.	13	CASTPTGDYGYTF	TGTGCCAGCACACCGACAGGGGACTATGGCTACACCTTC
TRBV2	TRBJ1-4	.	once	15	CASRETGTPNEKLFF	TGTGCCAGCAGGGAAACCGGGACTCCGAATGAAAAACTGTTTTTT
TRBV28	TRBJ2-1	.	.	16	CASSLPRRVGRNEQFF	TGTGCCAGCAGTTTACCGCGGAGGGTAGGCAGGAATGAGCAGTTCTTC
TRBV24-1	TRBJ2-3	.	few	14	CATSDGPLTDTQYF	TGTGCCACCAGTGATGGGCCACTCACAGATACGCAGTATTTT
TRBV20-1	TRBJ2-7	.	.	17	CSARETGFPKADYEQYF	TGCAGTGCTCGTGAAACAGGTTTCCCTAAGGCCGACTACGAGCAGTACTTC
TRBV30	TRBJ1-1	.	once	14	CAWSRDTMNTEAFF	TGTGCCTGGAGCAGAGACACAATGAACACTGAAGCTTTCTTT
TRBV7-9	TRBJ1-2	.	once	13	CASSRGDIYGYTF	TGTGCCAGCAGCCGAGGGGACATCTATGGCTACACCTTC
TRBV24-1	TRBJ2-1	TRBD2	.	16	CATSDRLAGFDGAQFF	TGTGCCACCAGTGATCGACTAGCGGGGTTCGACGGGGCGCAGTTCTTC
TRBV16	TRBJ1-6	.	few	16	CASSQSGTLNNSPLHF	TGTGCCAGCAGCCAATCCGGGACACTAAATAATTCACCCCTCCACTTT
TRBV19	TRBJ1-6	TRBD1	once	16	CASSVGRTGDNSPLHF	TGTGCCAGTAGTGTTGGTCGGACAGGAGATAATTCACCCCTCCACTTT
TRBV28	TRBJ1-2	TRBD1	.	14	CASSYSDRGYGYTF	TGTGCCAGCAGTTACTCGGACAGGGGCTATGGCTACACCTTC
TRBV6-5	TRBJ1-1	TRBD1	few	13	CASSRTGGTEAFF	TGTGCCAGCAGCCGGACAGGGGGCACTGAAGCTTTCTTT
TRBV13	TRBJ2-3	.	.	16	CASSRQGGTSTDTQYF	TGTGCCAGCAGTCGCCAGGGGGGAACTAGCACAGATACGCAGTATTTT
TRBV7-2	TRBJ2-7	TRBD1	.	13	CASSSRDSYEQYF	TGTGCCAGCAGCTCCCGGGACAGTTACGAGCAGTACTTC
TRBV10-3	TRBJ2-7	TRBD1	once	13	CAISWTGAYEQYF	TGTGCCATCAGTTGGACAGGGGCCTACGAGCAGTACTTC
TRBV18	TRBJ2-1	TRBD2	.	16	CASSPRVTSGNNEQFF	TGTGCCAGCTCACCTCGCGTGACTAGCGGAAACAATGAGCAGTTCTTC
TRBV6-2/TRBV6-3	TRBJ2-2	TRBD2	.	20	CASSYWRASGRSVSAGELFF	TGTGCCAGCAGTTACTGGAGGGCTAGCGGGAGATCTGTTTCGGCCGGGGAGCTGTTTTTT
TRBV30	TRBJ1-2	.	.	13	CAWSGGRLYGYTF	TGTGCCTGGAGTGGTGGAAGACTGTATGGCTACACCTTC
TRBV28	TRBJ2-1	.	.	16	CASSSLARVSYNEQFF	TGTGCCAGCAGTTCCCTCGCCCGGGTTTCCTACAATGAGCAGTTCTTC
TRBV15	TRBJ2-7	.	.	16	CATSRAGTEISYEQYF	TGTGCCACCAGCAGAGCCGGGACTGAAATATCCTACGAGCAGTACTTC
TRBV7-6	TRBJ2-1	.	.	16	CASSSIGGGSYNEQFF	TGTGCCAGCAGTTCTATAGGGGGTGGCTCCTACAATGAGCAGTTCTTC
TRBV30	TRBJ1-1	.	.	13	CAWRGQLNTEAFF	TGTGCCTGGAGGGGCCAGTTGAACACTGAAGCTTTCTTT
TRBV18	TRBJ2-7	TRBD1	few	16	CASSPSLQGARDEQYF	TGTGCCAGCTCACCGTCCTTACAGGGGGCGCGGGACGAGCAGTACTTC
TRBV6-5	TRBJ2-3	.	once	13	CASSSTATDTQYF	TGTGCCAGCAGCTCGACAGCCACAGATACGCAGTATTTT
TRBV27	TRBJ1-3	.	.	14	CASSRLREGNTIYF	TGTGCCAGCAGTCGCTTGCGGGAGGGAAACACCATATATTTT
TRBV3-1/TRBV3-2	TRBJ1-2	TRBD1	.	17	CASSQVVGQGRDYGYTF	TGTGCCAGCAGCCAAGTTGTTGGACAGGGTCGAGACTATGGCTACACCTTC
TRBV6-5	TRBJ2-1	TRBD1	once	15	CASSHVQGGGNEQFF	TGTGCCAGCAGTCACGTACAGGGGGGCGGGAATGAGCAGTTCTTC
TRBV4-2	TRBJ1-3	TRBD1	.	20	CASSQAPGQGAFYSGNTIYF	TGTGCCAGCAGCCAAGCTCCGGGACAGGGGGCCTTCTACTCTGGAAACACCATATATTTT
TRBV4-3	TRBJ2-3	TRBD2	.	15	CASSQPSGGVNTQYF	TGCGCCAGCAGCCAACCTAGCGGGGGGGTAAATACGCAGTATTTT
TRBV4-1	TRBJ1-2	TRBD1	.	15	CASSQDRGQGRGYTF	TGCGCCAGCAGCCAGGACAGGGGGCAGGGAAGAGGCTACACCTTC
TRBV28	TRBJ2-1	TRBD1	.	16	CASSSTGQGTYNEQFF	TGTGCCAGCAGTTCCACCGGACAGGGGACCTACAATGAGCAGTTCTTC